This is a list of T cell receptor beta chains from one sample in a study of T cell responses to AZD1222 COVID-19 vaccine. Repertoires were generated with immunoSEQ multiplex PCR, while TCRdb's copy carries only in-frame clones and drops some. The sample carries some 150,000 clones, roughly 89% recorded once. The specimen was peripheral blood, collected 28 days after the second AZD1222 dose. The receptors originated from an adult who received the AZD1222 COVID-19 vaccine. Both conserved end residues are part of each CDR3. A D gene is named only where the DNA matches it firmly. Only some rows state a clone size, as once, few, many or a class for expanded clones.

>.|TRBV7-2|.|TRBJ2-5
CASSLARYQETQYF
TGTGCCAGCAGCTTAGCGCGATACCAAGAGACCCAGTACTTC
>.|TRBV7-9|.|TRBJ2-5
CASSLSHTGETQYF
TGTGCCAGCAGCTTATCGCACACAGGGGAGACCCAGTACTTC
>.|TRBV27|TRBD1|TRBJ2-7
CASSLLGTGGHYEQYF
TGTGCCAGCAGTTTGCTCGGGACAGGGGGCCACTACGAGCAGTACTTC
>.|TRBV4-3|.|TRBJ1-2
CASSQVRGGSENPNYGYTF
TGCGCCAGCAGCCAAGTAAGAGGAGGTTCGGAAAACCCAAACTATGGCTACACCTTC
>.|TRBV6-6|.|TRBJ2-7
CASSYLVGVSYEQYF
TGTGCCAGCAGTTACCTCGTGGGAGTCTCCTACGAGCAGTACTTC
>.|TRBV7-9|.|TRBJ2-4
CASSSRDSNIQYF
TGTGCCAGCAGCTCGAGGGACTCAAACATTCAGTACTTC
>.|TRBV24-1|.|TRBJ1-5
CATSEGLESNQPQHF
TGTGCCACCAGTGAGGGGCTCGAAAGCAATCAGCCCCAGCATTTT
>.|TRBV19|TRBD1|TRBJ1-2
CASSPPRTGNYGYTF
TGTGCCAGTAGTCCGCCCCGGACAGGGAACTATGGCTACACCTTC
>.|TRBV15|.|TRBJ1-5
CATSRDLGSGQPQHF
TGTGCCACCAGCAGAGATCTGGGGTCGGGTCAGCCCCAGCATTTT
>.|TRBV6-5|.|TRBJ1-2
CASSYSVGHLYGYTF
TGTGCCAGCAGTTACTCGGTGGGACACCTCTATGGCTACACCTTC
>.|TRBV7-2|TRBD1|TRBJ2-5
CASSPRARQGEETQYF
TGTGCCAGCAGCCCTCGCGCTAGGCAGGGGGAAGAGACCCAGTACTTC
>once|TRBV2|TRBD1|TRBJ1-6
CASSVGQGGNSPLHF
TGTGCCAGCAGTGTGGGACAGGGAGGTAATTCACCCCTCCACTTT
>.|TRBV20-1|.|TRBJ2-1
CSASGRRASNEQFF
TGCAGTGCTAGTGGGCGCCGGGCTTCTAATGAGCAGTTCTTC
>few|TRBV2|TRBD2|TRBJ2-1
CASARSGSVYNEQFF
TGTGCCAGCGCAAGAAGCGGGAGTGTCTACAATGAGCAGTTCTTC
>.|TRBV10-3|TRBD2|TRBJ2-7
CAISVRGGSSYEQYF
TGTGCCATCAGTGTTCGCGGGGGTAGCTCCTACGAGCAGTACTTC
>.|TRBV4-3|.|TRBJ2-5
CASSSRLGGETQYF
TGCGCCAGCAGCTCGCGACTAGGAGGAGAGACCCAGTACTTC
>.|TRBV28|.|TRBJ2-7
CASSRDPSYEQYF
TGTGCCAGCAGCCGGGACCCATCCTACGAGCAGTACTTC
>.|TRBV30|.|TRBJ1-4
CATRDGATNEKLFF
TGTGCCACCCGGGACGGTGCAACTAATGAAAAACTGTTTTTT
>.|TRBV7-9|TRBD2|TRBJ2-3
CASSLPPFPQAGATDTQYF
TGTGCCAGCAGCTTACCCCCTTTTCCTCAAGCGGGGGCCACAGATACGCAGTATTTT
>.|TRBV2|.|TRBJ1-1
CASSDWVGGTEAFF
TGTGCCAGCAGTGACTGGGTAGGTGGCACTGAAGCTTTCTTT
>.|TRBV19|.|TRBJ2-7
CASSPQMGSFYEQYF
TGTGCCAGTAGTCCTCAAATGGGCAGCTTTTACGAGCAGTACTTC
>.|TRBV27|TRBD2|TRBJ2-1
CASSLPSGREQFF
TGTGCCAGCAGTTTACCGAGCGGGAGGGAGCAGTTCTTC
>once|TRBV19|.|TRBJ1-1
CASSIVKTYTEAFF
TGTGCCAGTAGTATTGTCAAAACTTACACTGAAGCTTTCTTT
>.|TRBV27|TRBD1|TRBJ2-7
CASSQIEGAGWTYEQYF
TGTGCCAGCAGCCAAATTGAGGGGGCAGGGTGGACCTACGAGCAGTACTTC
>.|TRBV9|.|TRBJ1-6
CASSVEAATTSYNSPLHF
TGTGCCAGCAGCGTAGAGGCAGCGACCACCTCCTATAATTCACCCCTCCACTTT
>.|TRBV3-1/TRBV3-2|TRBD1|TRBJ2-7
CASSQEGTGSYEQYF
TGTGCCAGCAGCCAAGAGGGGACAGGGTCCTACGAGCAGTACTTC
>.|TRBV6-5|.|TRBJ1-4
CASSRTDSTNEKLFF
TGTGCCAGCAGTCGTACGGATTCAACTAATGAAAAACTGTTTTTT
>.|TRBV29-1|.|TRBJ2-5
CSVVPDTETQYF
TGCAGCGTTGTCCCGGACACTGAGACCCAGTACTTC
>.|TRBV12-5|.|TRBJ1-2
CASGLIQGVNYGYTF
TGTGCTAGTGGTTTAATACAGGGAGTTAACTATGGCTACACCTTC
>.|TRBV5-1|.|TRBJ1-1
CASSRQSDTEAFF
TGCGCCAGCAGCCGACAGTCGGACACTGAAGCTTTCTTT
>.|TRBV4-3|.|TRBJ1-3
CASSQGDGNTIYF
TGCGCCAGCAGCCAAGGTGATGGAAACACCATATATTTT
>.|TRBV12-3/TRBV12-4|.|TRBJ2-1
CASGAGENNEQFF
TGTGCCAGCGGGGCCGGGGAGAACAATGAGCAGTTCTTC
>.|TRBV11-3|.|TRBJ2-1
CASSLPYNEQFF
TGTGCCAGCAGCTTGCCGTACAATGAGCAGTTCTTC
>.|TRBV5-1|.|TRBJ2-1
CASSRELQGPFKDEQFF
TGCGCCAGCAGTCGGGAATTGCAGGGCCCCTTTAAGGATGAGCAGTTCTTC
>once|TRBV16|.|TRBJ1-5
CASSLDGTISPQHF
TGTGCCAGCAGCCTGGACGGGACTATCTCCCCCCAGCATTTT
>.|TRBV30|TRBD2|TRBJ2-7
CAWRLTSGLTYEQYF
TGTGCCTGGAGGTTGACTAGCGGCCTAACCTACGAGCAGTACTTC
>once|TRBV6-5|.|TRBJ2-5
CASSSSETQYF
TGTGCCAGCAGTTCATCAGAGACCCAGTACTTC
>.|TRBV6-5|TRBD1|TRBJ2-1
CASSTTGVEQFF
TGTGCCAGCAGTACCACAGGGGTTGAGCAGTTCTTC
>.|TRBV5-1|TRBD2|TRBJ2-3
CASSFPFPTSGKWTDTQYF
TGCGCCAGCAGCTTCCCCTTCCCGACTAGCGGGAAATGGACAGATACGCAGTATTTT
>.|TRBV4-1|.|TRBJ2-1
CASSQDQGRETYNEQFF
TGCGCCAGCAGCCAAGATCAGGGGCGGGAGACCTACAATGAGCAGTTCTTC
>.|TRBV7-3|.|TRBJ2-2
CASRQPGGQANTGELFF
TGTGCCAGCAGACAACCCGGCGGGCAGGCGAACACCGGGGAGCTGTTTTTT
>.|TRBV3-1/TRBV3-2|.|TRBJ2-1
CASSQGQLATYNEQFF
TGTGCCAGCAGCCAAGGGCAGCTAGCGACATACAATGAGCAGTTCTTC
>.|TRBV5-5|.|TRBJ2-7
CASSSRVGYEQYF
TGTGCCAGCAGCTCCAGGGTTGGCTACGAGCAGTACTTC
>few|TRBV18|.|TRBJ1-3
CASSPPSLGGNTIYF
TGTGCCAGCTCACCACCCAGCCTGGGTGGAAACACCATATATTTT
>.|TRBV19|TRBD1|TRBJ1-5
CASSIGQGVGQPQHF
TGTGCCAGTAGTATAGGACAGGGGGTCGGACAGCCCCAGCATTTT
>.|TRBV28|.|TRBJ2-3
CASSSRPGTRGGSDTQYF
TGTGCCAGCAGTTCCCGCCCGGGGACTCGAGGAGGGTCAGATACGCAGTATTTT
>.|TRBV14|.|TRBJ2-7
CASSRMGLTYSYEQYF
TGTGCCAGCAGCCGGATGGGACTGACTTACTCCTACGAGCAGTACTTC
>.|TRBV19|.|TRBJ1-5
CASSIERGNQPQHF
TGTGCCAGTAGTATAGAACGGGGGAATCAGCCCCAGCATTTT
>.|TRBV18|.|TRBJ2-7
CASSPGRGAADEQYF
TGTGCCAGCTCACCAGGCAGGGGAGCTGCTGACGAGCAGTACTTC
>.|TRBV29-1|.|TRBJ1-1
CSVEVLGPGQAYTEAFF
TGCAGCGTTGAAGTATTGGGTCCGGGACAAGCCTACACTGAAGCTTTCTTT
>few|TRBV2|.|TRBJ1-4
CASNDDSLLGPDELFF
TGTGCCAGCAATGATGACAGTCTCTTGGGCCCCGACGAACTGTTTTTT
>.|TRBV6-6|.|TRBJ2-1
CASTQGSSYNEQFF
TGTGCCAGCACACAGGGAAGCTCCTACAATGAGCAGTTCTTC
>once|TRBV7-9|.|TRBJ2-1
CASSTTDPRDSLYNEQFF
TGTGCCAGCAGTACGACGGACCCCAGGGATTCCCTATACAATGAGCAGTTCTTC